This passage covers 16 T cell receptor beta chains from one sample sequenced in a study of cytomegalovirus exposure and HLA in healthy donors. Primers: 60 Vbeta forward and 13 Jbeta reverse. Assay used: immunoSEQ multiplex PCR; TCRdb lists only in-frame clones, some missing. Among about 140,000 clones listed, roughly 80% were seen once. Sequencing input: PBMCs. The receptors were gathered from a man between 35 and 55 years old in good health and CMV-seropositive.

The chain has TRBV11-2 and TRBJ2-7; 10 positions agree with TRBD2. V trimming: 9 bases; J trimming: 3 bases; junction bases outside the gene matches: 8. The length of the CDR3 is 14 residues. Germline CDR1 and CDR2: SGHAT and FQNNGV. CDR3 bases: TGTGCCAGTGCAGTAGCGGGAGGAATCTACGAGCAGTACTTC. The encoded protein is CASAVAGGIYEQYF.

This chain uses TRBV7-9 with TRBJ2-1; TRBD2 matches 8 bases. J gave up 2 bases and V 10 bases, and 10 bases lay outside the gene matches. Germline V CDR1 and CDR2: SEHNR, FQNEAQ (reference sequence). The CDR3 contains 15 residues. CDR3 region: CAIQEREQTYNEQFF. Here the CDR3 DNA reads TGTGCCATTCAGGAGCGGGAGCAGACCTACAATGAGCAGTTCTTC.

This clone was detected once. Here the CDR3 DNA reads TGTGCCAGCAGTGGCCAGGGGGCCTCCTATAATTCACCCCTCCACTTT. Encoded protein: CASSGQGASYNSPLHF. V gene TRBV2 combines with J gene TRBJ1-6, with 8 bases that match TRBD1. The CDR3 extends over 16 amino acids. CDR1 and CDR2 from the germline V gene are SNHLY and FYNNEI. The junction had 2 bases not matched to a gene; V was cut back by 4 bases and J by 0 bases.

The chain is built from TRBV6-1 and TRBJ2-3; D is perhaps TRBD2 (5 bases). Germline loops: CDR1 MNHNS, CDR2 SASEGT. The length of the CDR3 is 15 residues. V lost 7 bases and J 4 bases, leaving 18 bases between the germline ends. CDR3 region: CASISWETSPDTQYF. CDR3 DNA: TGTGCCAGCATCTCCTGGGAGACGTCCCCAGATACGCAGTATTTT.

This chain links TRBV4-3 with TRBJ2-7; 7 positions match TRBD2. The CDR3 extends over 13 amino acids. V gave up 4 bases and J gave up 4 bases; unmatched junction bases: 4. Germline CDR1 LGHNA, CDR2 YSLEER. Here the CDR3 reads CASSPGRDYEQYF. Written as DNA, the CDR3 is TGCGCCAGCAGCCCAGGGAGGGATTACGAGCAGTACTTC.

The table lists this clone with a count of one. The V gene is TRBV27, the J gene TRBJ1-5; no firm D call. The CDR3 is 16 amino acids. Germline CDR1 MNHEY, CDR2 SMNVEV (reference sequence). Trimming cost V 0 bases and J 4 bases, with 13 bases left between them. The CDR3 here is CASSLSEGDLNQPQHF. Written as DNA, the CDR3 is TGTGCCAGCAGTTTATCGGAGGGCGACTTGAATCAGCCCCAGCATTTT.

V gene TRBV7-9 combines with J gene TRBJ2-3, with D tentatively TRBD1 (5 bases). The germline gives CDR1 SEHNR, CDR2 FQNEAQ (reference sequence). The CDR3 loop spans 12 amino acids. V lost 6 bases, J lost 6 bases, and 10 bases lay in between. CDR3 nucleotide sequence: TGTGCCAGCAGTACCGACAGTGATACGCAGTATTTT. The encoded protein is CASSTDSDTQYF.

The chain carries TRBV5-1 and TRBJ2-6, with 8 bases fitting TRBD1. The CDR3 runs to 17 residues. V lost 0 bases and J lost 1; bases outside the gene matches: 3. CDR1 and CDR2 (germline): SGHRS, YFSETQ. CDR3 DNA: TGCGCCAGCAGCTTGGGACAGGGGCTTTCTGGGGCCAACGTCCTGACTTTC. It specifies CASSLGQGLSGANVLTF.

CDR3 coding DNA: TGTGCCAGTAGGAATACAGGGCAGGGGGAGCAGTACTTC. It translates to CASRNTGQGEQYF. The V and J genes are TRBV19 and TRBJ2-7; a possible D gene is TRBD1 (6 bases). The length of the CDR3 is 13 residues. The V and J ends lost 6 bases and 7 bases respectively, with 16 bases between them. Germline CDR1 and CDR2: LNHDA and SQIVND (reference sequence).

This chain connects TRBV11-1 to TRBJ2-2; D unclear. CDR3 size: 14 residues. With 4 bases removed from V and 1 base from J, the gap between germline ends came to 7 bases. Per germline, CDR1 SGHAT and CDR2 FQDESV (reference sequence). CDR3 protein: CASSSTRNTGELFF. DNA for the CDR3: TGTGCCAGCAGCTCGACAAGGAACACCGGGGAGCTGTTTTTT.

This clone was recorded once. The V call is TRBV5-6, the J call TRBJ2-2; D is ambiguous. V lost 2 bases and J 0 bases, leaving 11 bases between the germline ends. This CDR3 spans 16 amino acids. The germline gives CDR1 SGHDT, CDR2 YYEEEE. The CDR3 is CASSFGPYANTGELFF. The DNA for the CDR3 is TGTGCCAGCAGCTTTGGCCCGTACGCGAACACCGGGGAGCTGTTTTTT.

The chain recombines TRBV5-6 with TRBJ1-1; D call uncertain. Germline CDR1 and CDR2: SGHDT and YYEEEE. V was cut by 0 bases and J by 5 bases, with 8 bases left in between. The CDR3 length is 13 residues. CDR3 in DNA: TGTGCCAGCAGCTTGGGCGGGTGGACTGAAGCTTTCTTT. This translates into CASSLGGWTEAFF.

This chain joins TRBV12-5 and TRBJ1-1; D call uncertain. Germline values: CDR1 LGHNT, CDR2 FRNRAP. The CDR3 contains 13 residues. Trimming left V 5 bases short and J 1 base short, with 8 bases between. The CDR3 DNA is TGTGCTAGTGGTCCACAGTCGAACACTGAAGCTTTCTTT. Translated, it gives CASGPQSNTEAFF.

The V and J genes are TRBV9 and TRBJ2-1; 10 positions match TRBD1. The trim removed 0 bases at V and 9 bases at J, leaving 3 bases unmatched. The CDR3 consists of 14 residues. CDR1 and CDR2 (germline): SGDLS, YYNGEE. The CDR3 spells CASSVGGQGPEQFF. The CDR3 DNA reads TGTGCCAGCAGCGTAGGGGGACAGGGGCCTGAGCAGTTCTTC.

The V and J genes are TRBV6-1 and TRBJ2-3, with 11 bases that match TRBD2. The CDR3 sequence is 15 residues long. The junction had 7 bases not matched to a gene; V was cut back by 7 bases and J by 4 bases. Germline V CDR1 and CDR2: MNHNS, SASEGT. The CDR3 bases are TGTGCCAGCATCCTAGCGGGAGGTTTTGCAGATACGCAGTATTTT. Protein: CASILAGGFADTQYF.

This rearrangement joins TRBV19 to TRBJ1-5, with D unresolved. Germline V lookup: CDR1 LNHDA, CDR2 SQIVND (reference sequence). There are 15 residues in the CDR3. Trimming pared 2 bases from V and 7 bases from J, leaving 15 bases between. The chain's CDR3 is CASSIRPPGRQPQHF. The CDR3 DNA reads as TGTGCCAGTAGTATACGCCCCCCGGGGAGGCAGCCCCAGCATTTT.